One TCR beta chain is described in this entry. One end of the junction varies from germline; a read error may be responsible. Assay: immunoSEQ multiplex PCR; the TCRdb copy retains only in-frame clones and omits some. The table shows millions of clones, with 90% to 95% occurring only once. This specimen comes from a study of shared clonotypes between healthy human individuals. All of the donors resided in Nashville, Tennessee, and each was a Caucasian adult. The germline V gene has CDR1 LNHNV and CDR2 YYDKDF (reference sequence). The CDR3 extends over 12 amino acids. The TCR sequence derives from a man younger than 30 in good health. Sequenced: naive CD4+ T cells sorted from blood. Described subset: CD45RA+ positively selected. The chain uses TRBV15 and TRBJ2-7; no firm D call. The CDR3 is CATSREGGLRVF. The DNA of the CDR3 is TGTGCCACCAGCAGAGAGGGCGGTCTCCGGGTCTTC.